The rows below give T cell receptor beta chains drawn from one sample of a study of blood T cells in healthy people across ages. TCRdb independently ran MiXCR on the 5' RACE reads; one entry per CDR3 protein. The sample lists 650,000 to 950,000 distinct CDR3 sequences; around 45% were seen once. The sequenced material came from blood. Source of these receptors: a man aged 60 to 75 in good health. The CDR3 runs from the conserved cysteine through the conserved F or W. The D gene is left open where the match is weak. The listing skips clone size in some rows; elsewhere it reads once, few, many or a size class.

size	V	D	J	DNA	CDR3
few	TRBV6-2/TRBV6-3	-	TRBJ2-7	TGTGCCAGCAGTCCACTTTCTCCCTACGAGCAGTACTTC	CASSPLSPYEQYF
once	TRBV20-1	-	TRBJ1-1	TGCAGTGCTAGCCCTGAGGACACTGAAGCTTTCTTT	CSASPEDTEAFF
few	TRBV5-1	-	TRBJ2-1	TGCGCCAGCAGCACCGGGGGCCGCGAGCAGTTCTTC	CASSTGGREQFF
-	TRBV13	TRBD1	TRBJ1-1	TGTGCCAGCTCCGGGACAGACGATTCCACTGAAGCTTTCTTT	CASSGTDDSTEAFF
few	TRBV7-6	-	TRBJ2-7	TGTGCCAGCAGCCCCACGTCCCTCTCCTACGAGCAGTACTTC	CASSPTSLSYEQYF
-	TRBV6-2/TRBV6-3	-	TRBJ2-7	TGTGCCAGCAGTTACTCGGCAGGACCTCATGAGCAGTACTTC	CASSYSAGPHEQYF
-	TRBV20-1	-	TRBJ2-3	TGCAGTGCTAGAGGATCGGCGGGGGCCCGCACAGATACGCAGTATTTT	CSARGSAGARTDTQYF
-	TRBV6-2/TRBV6-3	-	TRBJ2-5	TGTGCCAGCAGTTACAGACTGATTAACAATGAGCAGTACTTC	CASSYRLINNEQYF
once	TRBV10-3	-	TRBJ1-1	TGTGCCATCAGGGACAGTGGAGGAGGGAACACTGAAGCTTTCTTT	CAIRDSGGGNTEAFF
-	TRBV7-9	-	TRBJ2-3	TGTGCCAGCAGCGAGGGACTGACTAGCACAGATACGCAGTATTTT	CASSEGLTSTDTQYF
-	TRBV12-3/TRBV12-4	TRBD1	TRBJ2-6	TGTGCCAGCAGTTTAACTGGGACAGGATGCGTCCCGACTTTC	CASSLTGTGCVPTF
-	TRBV14	-	TRBJ1-2	TGTGCCAGCAGCCAAGTTAAGGGCCCCAACTATGGCTACACCTTC	CASSQVKGPNYGYTF
few	TRBV10-3	-	TRBJ1-2	TGTGCCATCAGTGTTAACTATGGCTACACCTTC	CAISVNYGYTF
-	TRBV7-8	TRBD1	TRBJ1-4	TGTCCCAGCAGCGAATCAACAGGGGGTGGTGAAAAACTGTTTTTT	CPSSESTGGGEKLFF
few	TRBV20-1	TRBD2	TRBJ2-3	TGCAGTGCTCCGCCCCCTAGCGGGGGTGGAGATACGCAGTATTTT	CSAPPPSGGGDTQYF
-	TRBV20-1	-	TRBJ1-5	TGCAGTGCTAGAGATCAGTTTACAGACCTCAATCAGCCCCAGCATTTT	CSARDQFTDLNQPQHF
few	TRBV5-1	TRBD1	TRBJ1-4	TGCGCCAGCAGCTTGGTGGGACAGGGGGCACCAACTAATGAAAAACTGTTTTTT	CASSLVGQGAPTNEKLFF